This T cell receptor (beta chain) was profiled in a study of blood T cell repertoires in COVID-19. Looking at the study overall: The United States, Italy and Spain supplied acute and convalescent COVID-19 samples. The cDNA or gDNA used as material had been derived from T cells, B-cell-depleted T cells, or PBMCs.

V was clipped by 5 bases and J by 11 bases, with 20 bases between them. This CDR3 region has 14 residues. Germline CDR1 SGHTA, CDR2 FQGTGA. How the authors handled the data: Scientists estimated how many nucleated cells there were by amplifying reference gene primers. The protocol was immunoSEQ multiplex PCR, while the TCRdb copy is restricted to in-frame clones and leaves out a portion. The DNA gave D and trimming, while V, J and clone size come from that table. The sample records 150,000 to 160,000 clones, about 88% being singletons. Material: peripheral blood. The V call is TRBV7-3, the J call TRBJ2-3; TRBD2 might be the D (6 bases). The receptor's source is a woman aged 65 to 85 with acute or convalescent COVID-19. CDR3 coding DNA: TGTGCCAGCAGCCTCTTAGCGGCCCCACCGGGGCAGTATTTT. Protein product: CASSLLAAPPGQYF.